The source of this T cell receptor (beta chain) is a study of T cells in Graves' hyperthyroidism and ophthalmopathy. Study-wide results and limits: Ophthalmopathy, which appeared later, was predicted by the model a median roughly 6.4 months before onset.

This clonotype was seen only a few times. The antigen is not known. The germline gene is not matched at one end of the junction; a read error may be the cause. The germline CDR1 and CDR2 sequences are MGHRA and YSYEKL. The CDR3 spans 15 residues. The TCR beta CDR3 regions underwent amplification using RNA transcripts as the source. HTBI primers were the set used in a first-round RT-PCR of the TCR CDR3. TCRdb fed the multiplex PCR reads into MiXCR, producing one record per CDR3 protein. Here the sample spans 750,000 to 950,000 distinct CDR3 sequences, over 35% being singletons. The chain combines TRBV4-1 with TRBJ1-5; the D is unclear. Sequencing input: blood. The TCR was taken from a man between 18 and 35 years old with Graves' hyperthyroidism. DNA of the CDR3: TGTGCCAGCAGCCAAGAGGGAGGGCGGGATCAGCCCCAGCATTTT. The encoded protein is CASSQEGGRDQPQHF.